The TCR beta chain described here comes from a study of cytomegalovirus exposure and HLA in healthy donors. The study's findings and limits: TRBV6-2, TRBV6-3 and some other V segments were excluded as indistinguishable. V- and J-gene trimming of TCR beta was linked (in a later analysis) to a missense DCLRE1C variant. What TCR beta sequences reportedly achieved was accurate prediction of HLA-A and HLA-B alleles in most subjects.

This clone was found a few times. Antigen specificity is unknown. The PCR was carried out with 60 Vbeta primers and 13 Jbeta primers. Using immunoSEQ multiplex PCR, the repertoire was profiled, and TCRdb retains in-frame clones only, with some absent. The sample lists about 94,000 clones; about 80% were seen once. Everyone who donated was a healthy bone marrow donor. The CDR3 spans 15 residues. V lost 0 bases to trimming and J lost 8 bases; unmatched junction nucleotides: 5. Germline V CDR1 and CDR2: SGHRS, YFSETQ. The sequence was obtained from a man aged 40-49 years in good health and CMV-seropositive. This rearrangement joins TRBV5-1 to TRBJ2-1, with 10 bases that match TRBD2. The sequenced material came from PBMCs. CDR3 region: CASSLVASGSYEQFF. In DNA form, the CDR3 reads TGCGCCAGCAGCTTGGTGGCTAGCGGGAGCTATGAGCAGTTCTTC.